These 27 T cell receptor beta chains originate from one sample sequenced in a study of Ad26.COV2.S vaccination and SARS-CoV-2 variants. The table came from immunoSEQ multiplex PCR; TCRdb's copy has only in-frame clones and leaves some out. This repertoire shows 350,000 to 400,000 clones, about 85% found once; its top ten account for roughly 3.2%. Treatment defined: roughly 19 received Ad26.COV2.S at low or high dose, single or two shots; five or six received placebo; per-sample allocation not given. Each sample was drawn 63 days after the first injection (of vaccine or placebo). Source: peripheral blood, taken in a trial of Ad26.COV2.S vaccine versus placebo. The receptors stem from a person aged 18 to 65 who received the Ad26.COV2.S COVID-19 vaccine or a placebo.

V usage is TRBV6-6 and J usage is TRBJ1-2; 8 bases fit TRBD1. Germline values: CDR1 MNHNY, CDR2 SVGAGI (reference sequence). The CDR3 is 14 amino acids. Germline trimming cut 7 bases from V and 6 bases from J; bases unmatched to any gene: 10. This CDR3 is CASTQTQGAHGYTF. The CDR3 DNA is TGTGCCAGCACCCAGACCCAGGGGGCACATGGCTACACCTTC.

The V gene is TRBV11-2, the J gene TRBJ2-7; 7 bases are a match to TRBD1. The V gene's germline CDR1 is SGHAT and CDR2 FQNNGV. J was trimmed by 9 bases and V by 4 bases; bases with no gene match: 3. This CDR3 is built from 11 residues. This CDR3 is CASSYRGRQYF. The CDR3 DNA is TGTGCCAGCAGCTACAGGGGTCGGCAGTACTTC. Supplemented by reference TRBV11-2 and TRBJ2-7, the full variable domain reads EAGVAQSPRYKIIEKRQSVAFWCNPISGHATLYWYQQILGQGPKLLIQFQNNGVVDDSQLPKDRFSAERLKGVDSTLKIQPAKLEDSAVYLCASSYRGRQYFGPGTRLTVT.

This CDR3 is CASSEALGRGYGYTF. For the CDR3, the DNA is TGTGCCAGCAGTGAAGCCCTGGGTCGGGGCTATGGCTACACCTTC. The V call is TRBV6-1, the J call TRBJ1-2; D remains unclear. This CDR3 region has 15 residues. V dropped 0 bases and J dropped 4 bases, with 12 bases sitting between them. Germline V gene sequence: CDR1 MNHNS, CDR2 SASEGT.

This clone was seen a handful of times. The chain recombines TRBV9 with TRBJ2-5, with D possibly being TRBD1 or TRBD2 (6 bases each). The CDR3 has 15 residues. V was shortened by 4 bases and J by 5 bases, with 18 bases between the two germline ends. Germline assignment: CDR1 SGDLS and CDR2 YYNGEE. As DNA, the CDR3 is TGTGCCAGCAGCCTAGAGGCAGGGGCGGGGGAGACCCAGTACTTC. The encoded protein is CASSLEAGAGETQYF.

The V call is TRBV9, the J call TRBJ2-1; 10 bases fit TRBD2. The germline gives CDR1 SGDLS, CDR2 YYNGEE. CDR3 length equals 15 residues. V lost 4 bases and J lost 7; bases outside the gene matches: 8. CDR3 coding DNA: TGTGCCAGCAGCCCAGTGGCTAGCGGGGGTAATGAGCAGTTCTTC. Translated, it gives CASSPVASGGNEQFF.

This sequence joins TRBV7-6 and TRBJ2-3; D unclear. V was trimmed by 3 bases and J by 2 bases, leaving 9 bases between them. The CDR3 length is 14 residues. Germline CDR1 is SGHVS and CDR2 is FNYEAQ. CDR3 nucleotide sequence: TGTGCCAGCAGCTTGGGTGATTACACAGATACGCAGTATTTT. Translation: CASSLGDYTDTQYF. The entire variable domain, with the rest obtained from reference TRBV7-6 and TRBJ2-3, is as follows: GAGVSQSPRYKVTKRGQDVALRCDPISGHVSLYWYRQALGQGPEFLTYFNYEAQQDKSGLPNDRFSAERPEGSISTLTIQRTEQRDSAMYRCASSLGDYTDTQYFGPGTRLTVL.

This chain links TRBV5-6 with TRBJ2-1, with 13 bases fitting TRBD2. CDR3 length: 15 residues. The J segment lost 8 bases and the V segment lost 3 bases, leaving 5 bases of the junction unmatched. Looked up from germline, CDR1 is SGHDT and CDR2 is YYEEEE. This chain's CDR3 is CASSSGTSGDDEQFF. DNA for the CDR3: TGTGCCAGCAGCTCCGGGACTAGCGGGGACGATGAGCAGTTCTTC. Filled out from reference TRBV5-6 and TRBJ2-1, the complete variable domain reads DAGVTQSPTHLIKTRGQQVTLRCSPKSGHDTVSWYQQALGQGPQFIFQYYEEEERQRGNFPDRFSGHQFPNYSSELNVNALLLGDSALYLCASSSGTSGDDEQFFGPGTRLTVL.

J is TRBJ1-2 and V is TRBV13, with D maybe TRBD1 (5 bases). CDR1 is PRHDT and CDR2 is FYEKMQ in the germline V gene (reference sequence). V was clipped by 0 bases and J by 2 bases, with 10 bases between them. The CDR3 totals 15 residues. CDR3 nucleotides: TGTGCCAGCAGCTTAGGACGGGGCCTCAACTATGGCTACACCTTC. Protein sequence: CASSLGRGLNYGYTF.

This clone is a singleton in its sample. This CDR3 reads CAWSGLRDSEAFF. The CDR3 nucleotides read TGTGCCTGGAGTGGACTCCGGGACAGTGAAGCTTTCTTT. The genes are TRBV30 and TRBJ1-1; TRBD1 matches at 7 bases. The CDR3 has 13 amino acids. V lost 1 base to trimming and J lost 7 bases; unmatched junction nucleotides: 6. Germline CDR1 is GTSNPN and CDR2 is SVGIG (reference sequence).

The CDR3 DNA reads as TGCGCCAGCAGCCTACCTGGGCCGAATAGGGGTCCAGATACGCAGTATTTT. It is translated as CASSLPGPNRGPDTQYF. V gene TRBV4-1 combines with J gene TRBJ2-3; D perhaps matches TRBD1 (5 bases). Between the trimmed V and J ends, which lost 4 bases and 4 bases, there was a span of 21 bases. This CDR3 is built from 17 residues. From germline, CDR1 is MGHRA and CDR2 YSYEKL.

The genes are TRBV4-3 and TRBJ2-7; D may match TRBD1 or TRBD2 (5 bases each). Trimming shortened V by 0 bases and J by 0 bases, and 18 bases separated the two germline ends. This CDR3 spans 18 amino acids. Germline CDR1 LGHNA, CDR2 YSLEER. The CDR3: CASSQDGGSGRDSYEQYF. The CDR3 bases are TGCGCCAGCAGCCAAGATGGGGGTTCTGGCAGGGACTCCTACGAGCAGTACTTC.

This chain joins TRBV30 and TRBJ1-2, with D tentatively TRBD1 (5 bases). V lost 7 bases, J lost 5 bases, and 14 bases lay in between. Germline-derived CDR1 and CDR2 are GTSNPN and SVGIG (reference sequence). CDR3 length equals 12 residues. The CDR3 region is CASLPRGYGYTF. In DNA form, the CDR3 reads TGTGCCTCCCTCCCCCGGGGGTATGGCTACACCTTC.

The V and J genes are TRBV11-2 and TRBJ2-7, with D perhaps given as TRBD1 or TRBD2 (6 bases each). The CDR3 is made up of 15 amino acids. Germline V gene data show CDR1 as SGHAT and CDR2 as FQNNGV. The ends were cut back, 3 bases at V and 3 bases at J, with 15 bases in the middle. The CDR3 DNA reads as TGTGCCAGCAGCTTCCTGAGGGGGGCGGACTACGAGCAGTACTTC. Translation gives CASSFLRGADYEQYF.

CDR3 region: CASSLGANLRTQHF. CDR3 DNA: TGTGCCAGCAGCTTGGGGGCCAACCTTCGGACCCAGCATTTT. The chain recombines TRBV5-6 with TRBJ1-5; D is uncertain. V shed 0 bases and J shed 11 bases, with 15 bases lying between them. CDR1 is SGHDT, CDR2 YYEEEE, per germline. The CDR3 runs to 14 residues.

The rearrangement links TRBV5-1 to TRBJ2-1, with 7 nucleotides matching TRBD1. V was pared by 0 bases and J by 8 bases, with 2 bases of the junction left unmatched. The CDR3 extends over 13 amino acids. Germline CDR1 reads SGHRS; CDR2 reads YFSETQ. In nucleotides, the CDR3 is TGCGCCAGCAGCTTGGGGACAGGAGATGAGCAGTTCTTC. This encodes CASSLGTGDEQFF.

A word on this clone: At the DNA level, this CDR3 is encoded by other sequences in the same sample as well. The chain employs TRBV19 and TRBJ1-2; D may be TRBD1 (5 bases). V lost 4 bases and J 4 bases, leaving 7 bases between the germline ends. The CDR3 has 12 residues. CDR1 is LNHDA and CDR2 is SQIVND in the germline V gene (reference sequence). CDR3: CASSRDGYGYTF. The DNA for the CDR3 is TGTGCCAGTAGTAGGGACGGCTATGGCTACACCTTC.

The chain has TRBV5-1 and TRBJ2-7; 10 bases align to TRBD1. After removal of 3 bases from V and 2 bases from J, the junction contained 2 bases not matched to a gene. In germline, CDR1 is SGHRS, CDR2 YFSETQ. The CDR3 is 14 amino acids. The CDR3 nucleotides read TGCGCCAGCAGCTCCGGGACAGGGGCCTACGAGCAGTACTTC. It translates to CASSSGTGAYEQYF.

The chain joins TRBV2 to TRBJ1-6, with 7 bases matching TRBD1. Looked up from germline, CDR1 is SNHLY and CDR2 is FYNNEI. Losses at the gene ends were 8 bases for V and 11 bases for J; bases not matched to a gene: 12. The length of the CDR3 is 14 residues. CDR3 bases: TGTGCCAGCCTTTATGTGACAGGGTACCCACCCCTCCACTTT. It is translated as CASLYVTGYPPLHF.

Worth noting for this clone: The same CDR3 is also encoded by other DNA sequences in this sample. The CDR3 nucleotides read TGTGCCAGCAGTTACTCGGGGACAGACTACGAGCAGTACTTC. Amino acid sequence: CASSYSGTDYEQYF. This chain uses TRBV6-2 or TRBV6-3 with TRBJ2-7, with 7 bases matching TRBD1. J lost 3 bases, V lost 0 bases, and 2 bases had no gene match. CDR1 MNHEY and CDR2 SVGEGT come from the germline V gene. The CDR3 has 14 residues.

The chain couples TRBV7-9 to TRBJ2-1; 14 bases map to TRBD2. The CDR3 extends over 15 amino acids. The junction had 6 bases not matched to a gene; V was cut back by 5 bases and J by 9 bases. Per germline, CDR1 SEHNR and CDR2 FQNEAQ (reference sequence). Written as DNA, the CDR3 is TGTGCCAGCAGCCCGACTAGCGGGGGGGCGATTGAGCAGTTCTTC. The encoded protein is CASSPTSGGAIEQFF. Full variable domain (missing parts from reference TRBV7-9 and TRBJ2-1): DTGVSQNPRHKITKRGQNVTFRCDPISEHNRLYWYRQTLGQGPEFLTYFQNEAQLEKSRLLSDRFSAERPKGSFSTLEIQRTEQGDSAMYLCASSPTSGGAIEQFFGPGTRLTVL.

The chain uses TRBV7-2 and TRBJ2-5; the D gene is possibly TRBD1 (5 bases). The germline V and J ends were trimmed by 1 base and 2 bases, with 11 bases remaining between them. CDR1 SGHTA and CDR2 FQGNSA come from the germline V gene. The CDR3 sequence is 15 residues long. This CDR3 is CASSLDQGGQETQYF. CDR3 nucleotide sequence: TGTGCCAGCAGCTTAGACCAGGGTGGTCAAGAGACCCAGTACTTC.

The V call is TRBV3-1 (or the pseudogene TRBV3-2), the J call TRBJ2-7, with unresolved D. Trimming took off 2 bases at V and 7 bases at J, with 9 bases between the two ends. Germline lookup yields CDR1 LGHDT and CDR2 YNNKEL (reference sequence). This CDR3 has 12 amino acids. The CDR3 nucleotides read TGTGCCAGCAGCCAAACGGGCAGAGAGCAGTACTTC. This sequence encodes CASSQTGREQYF.

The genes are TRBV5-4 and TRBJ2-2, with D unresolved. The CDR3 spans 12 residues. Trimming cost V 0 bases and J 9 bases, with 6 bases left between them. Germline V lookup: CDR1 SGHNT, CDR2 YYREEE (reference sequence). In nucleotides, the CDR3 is TGTGCCAGCAGCTTGGGTGGCCGGGAGCTGTTTTTT. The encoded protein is CASSLGGRELFF.

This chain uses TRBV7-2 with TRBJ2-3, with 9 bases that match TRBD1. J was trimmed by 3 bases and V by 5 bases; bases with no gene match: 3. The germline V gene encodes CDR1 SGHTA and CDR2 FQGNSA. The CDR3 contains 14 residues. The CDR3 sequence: CASSPGQGTDTQYF. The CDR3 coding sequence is TGTGCCAGCAGCCCCGGACAGGGGACAGATACGCAGTATTTT.

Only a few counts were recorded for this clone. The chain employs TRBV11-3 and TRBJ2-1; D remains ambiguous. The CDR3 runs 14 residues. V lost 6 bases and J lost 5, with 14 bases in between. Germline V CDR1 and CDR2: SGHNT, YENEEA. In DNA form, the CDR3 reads TGTGCCAGCAGTCCACGAGGCAGGAACAATGAGCAGTTCTTC. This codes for CASSPRGRNNEQFF.

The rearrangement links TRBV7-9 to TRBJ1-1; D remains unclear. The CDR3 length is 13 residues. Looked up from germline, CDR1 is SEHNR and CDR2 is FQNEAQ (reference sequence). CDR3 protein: CATSEVVNTEAFF. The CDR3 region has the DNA TGTGCTACCAGTGAGGTTGTGAACACTGAAGCTTTCTTT.

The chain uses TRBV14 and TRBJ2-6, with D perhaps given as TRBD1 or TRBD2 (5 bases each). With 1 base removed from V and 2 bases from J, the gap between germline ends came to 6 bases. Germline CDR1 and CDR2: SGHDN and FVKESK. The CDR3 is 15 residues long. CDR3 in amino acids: CASSQGGTGANVLTF. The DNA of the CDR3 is TGTGCCAGCAGCCAAGGGGGGACTGGGGCCAACGTCCTGACTTTC.